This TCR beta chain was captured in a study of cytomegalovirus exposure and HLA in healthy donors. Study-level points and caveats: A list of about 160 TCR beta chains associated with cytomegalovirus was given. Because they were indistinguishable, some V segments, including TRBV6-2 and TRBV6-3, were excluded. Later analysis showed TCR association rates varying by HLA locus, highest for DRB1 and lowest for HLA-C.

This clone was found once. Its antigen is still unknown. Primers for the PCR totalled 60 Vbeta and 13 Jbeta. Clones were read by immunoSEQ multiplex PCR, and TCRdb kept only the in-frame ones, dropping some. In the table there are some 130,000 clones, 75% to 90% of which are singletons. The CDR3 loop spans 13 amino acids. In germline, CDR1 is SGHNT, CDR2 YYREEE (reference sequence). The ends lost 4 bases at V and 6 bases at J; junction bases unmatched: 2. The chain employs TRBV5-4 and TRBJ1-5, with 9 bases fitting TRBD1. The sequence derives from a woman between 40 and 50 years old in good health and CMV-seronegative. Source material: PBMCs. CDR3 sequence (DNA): TGTGCCAGCAGCCGACAGGGGGGTCAGCCCCAGCATTTT. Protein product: CASSRQGGQPQHF.